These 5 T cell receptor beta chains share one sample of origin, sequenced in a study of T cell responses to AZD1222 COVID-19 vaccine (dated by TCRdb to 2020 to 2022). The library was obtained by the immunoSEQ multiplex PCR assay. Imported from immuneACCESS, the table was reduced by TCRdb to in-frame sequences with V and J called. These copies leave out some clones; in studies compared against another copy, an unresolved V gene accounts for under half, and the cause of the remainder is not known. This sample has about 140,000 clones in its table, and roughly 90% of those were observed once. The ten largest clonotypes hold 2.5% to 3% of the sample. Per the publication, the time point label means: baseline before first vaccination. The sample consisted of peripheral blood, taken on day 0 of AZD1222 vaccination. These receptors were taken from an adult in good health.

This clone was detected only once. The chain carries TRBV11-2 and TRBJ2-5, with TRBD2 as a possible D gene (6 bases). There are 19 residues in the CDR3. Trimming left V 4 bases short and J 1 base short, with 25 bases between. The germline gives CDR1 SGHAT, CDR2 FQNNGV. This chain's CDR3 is CASSSGRGRERWSQETQYF. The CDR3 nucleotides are TGTGCCAGCAGCTCCGGCCGGGGACGGGAGAGATGGAGCCAAGAGACCCAGTACTTC.

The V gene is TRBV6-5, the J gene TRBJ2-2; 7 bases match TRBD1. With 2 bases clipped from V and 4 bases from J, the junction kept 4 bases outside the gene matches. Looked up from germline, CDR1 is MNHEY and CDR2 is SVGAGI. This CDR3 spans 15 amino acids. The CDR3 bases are TGTGCCAGCAGTTACCAGGGGGTTGGCACCGGGGAGCTGTTTTTT. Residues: CASSYQGVGTGELFF.

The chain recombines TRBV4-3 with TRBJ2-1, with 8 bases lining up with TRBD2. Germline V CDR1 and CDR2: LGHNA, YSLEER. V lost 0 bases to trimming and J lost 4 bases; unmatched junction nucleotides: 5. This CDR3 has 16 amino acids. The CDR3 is CASSQDPRGGYNEQFF. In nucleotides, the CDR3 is TGCGCCAGCAGCCAAGATCCTCGGGGGGGGTACAATGAGCAGTTCTTC.

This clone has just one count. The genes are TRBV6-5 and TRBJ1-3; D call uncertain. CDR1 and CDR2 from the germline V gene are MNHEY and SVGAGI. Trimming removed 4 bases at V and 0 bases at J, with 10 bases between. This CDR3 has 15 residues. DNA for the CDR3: TGTGCCAGCAGTTTACACCCCCGCTCTGGAAACACCATATATTTT. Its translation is CASSLHPRSGNTIYF.

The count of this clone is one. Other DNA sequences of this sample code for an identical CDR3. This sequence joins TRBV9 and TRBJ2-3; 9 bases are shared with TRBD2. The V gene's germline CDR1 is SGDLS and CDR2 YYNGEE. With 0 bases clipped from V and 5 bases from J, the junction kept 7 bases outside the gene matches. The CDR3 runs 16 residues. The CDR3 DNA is TGTGCCAGCAGCGTAGCTGGCGGGGGGGCTGGAGATACGCAGTATTTT. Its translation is CASSVAGGGAGDTQYF.